This TCR beta chain was found in a study of blood T cells in healthy people across ages. Primed by a sample-barcoded 5' primer and a J-beta primer mix, a second PCR proceeded for about 6 to 12 cycles. Each CDR3 protein is one row after TCRdb ran MiXCR on the 5' RACE reads. In the table there are some 900,000 distinct CDR3 sequences, 29% of which are singletons. Per the germline V gene, CDR1 is SGHAT and CDR2 is FQNNGV. Trimming shortened V by 0 bases and J by 0 bases, and 21 bases separated the two germline ends. CDR3 length: 20 amino acids. The sequencing sample was made of blood. The V call is TRBV11-2, the J call TRBJ2-1; D is tentatively TRBD1 or TRBD2 (6 bases each). The receptor comes from an elderly woman in good health. CDR3 sequence (DNA): TGTGCCAGCAGCTTAGATAGGGGGAGACTAGTTCCGGGCTCCTACAATGAGCAGTTCTTC. It encodes CASSLDRGRLVPGSYNEQFF.